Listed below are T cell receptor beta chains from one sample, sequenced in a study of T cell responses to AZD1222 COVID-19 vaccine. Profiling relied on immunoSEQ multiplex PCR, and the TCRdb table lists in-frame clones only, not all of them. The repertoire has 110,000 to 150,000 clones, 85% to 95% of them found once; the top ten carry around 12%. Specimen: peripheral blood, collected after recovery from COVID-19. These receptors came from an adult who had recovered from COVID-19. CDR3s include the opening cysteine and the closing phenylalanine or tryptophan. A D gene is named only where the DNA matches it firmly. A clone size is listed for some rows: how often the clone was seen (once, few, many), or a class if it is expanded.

DNA: TGTGCCAGCAGCTTTGGGAGGTACACAGATACGCAGTATTTT
CDR3: CASSFGRYTDTQYF
J: TRBJ2-3
D: -
size: -
V: TRBV7-9

DNA: TGTGCCAGCAGGAAACAGGGCCTAAAAGGCGAAAAACTGTTTTTT
CDR3: CASRKQGLKGEKLFF
J: TRBJ1-4
D: -
size: -
V: TRBV6-5

DNA: TGTGCCAGCAGTTACGGTGCCGGGGAGCTGTTTTTT
CDR3: CASSYGAGELFF
J: TRBJ2-2
D: -
size: -
V: TRBV6-2/TRBV6-3

DNA: TGTGCCAGCAGCAGCTCTAGCGGGAGGGCCACCGGGGAGCTGTTTTTT
CDR3: CASSSSSGRATGELFF
J: TRBJ2-2
D: TRBD2
size: -
V: TRBV11-3

DNA: TGTGCCAGCACCCACAGGGGGGGGTTTGGCTACACCTTC
CDR3: CASTHRGGFGYTF
J: TRBJ1-2
D: TRBD1
size: -
V: TRBV6-5

DNA: TGTGCCAGCAGCTTAGTGTCGGGACAGCCGTCCCGGGACACCATATATTTT
CDR3: CASSLVSGQPSRDTIYF
J: TRBJ1-3
D: TRBD1
size: -
V: TRBV7-9

DNA: TGTGCCAGCAGCCCCCGAGCTTTGCCCGAAGAGACCCAGTACTTC
CDR3: CASSPRALPEETQYF
J: TRBJ2-5
D: -
size: once
V: TRBV14

DNA: TGTGCCAGTAAATCCATGGGTCCATTGAACACTGAAGCTTTCTTT
CDR3: CASKSMGPLNTEAFF
J: TRBJ1-1
D: -
size: -
V: TRBV19

DNA: TGCGCCAGCAGCTTGGCGACAGGGCCAGATACGCAGTATTTT
CDR3: CASSLATGPDTQYF
J: TRBJ2-3
D: TRBD1
size: -
V: TRBV5-1

DNA: TGTGCCAGCAGCGATCCGACAGGGGGCGACTATGGCTACACCTTC
CDR3: CASSDPTGGDYGYTF
J: TRBJ1-2
D: TRBD1
size: -
V: TRBV7-9

DNA: TGTGCCAGCAGCTACCGGACAGGGATGAACACTGAAGCTTTCTTT
CDR3: CASSYRTGMNTEAFF
J: TRBJ1-1
D: TRBD1
size: -
V: TRBV5-8

DNA: TGTGCCAGCAGTTTCCGCCGGGACGGAAACTATGGCTACACCTTC
CDR3: CASSFRRDGNYGYTF
J: TRBJ1-2
D: -
size: -
V: TRBV27

DNA: TGTGCCAGCAGTTTATGGGCCCCTAAGAACTATGGCTACACCTTC
CDR3: CASSLWAPKNYGYTF
J: TRBJ1-2
D: -
size: -
V: TRBV27

DNA: TGTGCCAGCAGCCAAGGACACTTGTGGACCTCCTACGAGCAGTACTTC
CDR3: CASSQGHLWTSYEQYF
J: TRBJ2-7
D: -
size: once
V: TRBV3-1/TRBV3-2

DNA: TGTGCCACCAGTCTAGGGGCGCATTCCAGGGAGCTGTTTTTT
CDR3: CATSLGAHSRELFF
J: TRBJ2-2
D: -
size: -
V: TRBV24-1

DNA: TGTGCCAGCAGTCGCCTAGCGTTTAGCACAGATACGCAGTATTTT
CDR3: CASSRLAFSTDTQYF
J: TRBJ2-3
D: -
size: -
V: TRBV28

DNA: TGTGCCAGCAGCTTATCGGGGAGGGAGTACAATCAGCCCCAGCATTTT
CDR3: CASSLSGREYNQPQHF
J: TRBJ1-5
D: -
size: -
V: TRBV7-6

DNA: TGTGCCAGCAGCTCTGGTTCTAGCGGGAGGGATAGCACAGATACGCAGTATTTT
CDR3: CASSSGSSGRDSTDTQYF
J: TRBJ2-3
D: TRBD2
size: -
V: TRBV7-9

DNA: TGTGCCTATACCGGGGGGCCCTACGAGCAGTACTTC
CDR3: CAYTGGPYEQYF
J: TRBJ2-7
D: -
size: -
V: TRBV30

DNA: TGTGCCAGCAGCGTAGCCCCGTACAGTCGAGGTGAGCAGTTCTTC
CDR3: CASSVAPYSRGEQFF
J: TRBJ2-1
D: -
size: -
V: TRBV9

DNA: TGTGCCAGCAGTGGGGGGGCCACTCACTCCTACGAGCAGTACTTC
CDR3: CASSGGATHSYEQYF
J: TRBJ2-7
D: -
size: -
V: TRBV2

DNA: TGTGCCAGCAGCCCACGACCCTCCTCCTTCGGTGAAAAACTGTTTTTT
CDR3: CASSPRPSSFGEKLFF
J: TRBJ1-4
D: -
size: -
V: TRBV9

DNA: TGTGCCAGCAGCCCGGGGATCTATGGCTACACCTTC
CDR3: CASSPGIYGYTF
J: TRBJ1-2
D: -
size: -
V: TRBV11-2